This T cell receptor (beta chain) was sequenced in a study of response to subunit inactivated influenza vaccine. Study results and caveats: Authors suggested few new T cells are recruited by each seasonal influenza vaccination.

A word on this clonotype: Its antigen is currently unknown.

One entry per CDR3 protein results from TCRdb running MiXCR on the RT-PCR reads. The table records around 760,000 distinct CDR3 sequences, 11% to 15% of them present only once. The germline V and J ends were trimmed by 5 bases and 1 base, with 9 bases remaining between them. The germline gives CDR1 SGHDN, CDR2 FVKESK. The length of the CDR3 is 14 residues. Here the sequenced sample was PBMCs from blood, taken less than 15 days before vaccination. This TCR came from a man aged 50 or older who received an inactivated influenza vaccine. The rearrangement joins TRBV14 to TRBJ2-4; D gene ambiguous. CDR3 in amino acids: CASSRAEAKNIQYF. The CDR3 DNA sequence: TGTGCCAGCAGCAGGGCCGAGGCCAAAAACATTCAGTACTTC.